This T cell receptor beta chain was observed in a study of T cell responses to AZD1222 COVID-19 vaccine. Study conclusions and caveats: Reportedly, nearly half the spike-specific TCRs target unmutated variant regions. Repertoire sampling happened only post peak T cell response.

As regards this clone: Its antigen remains unidentified.

Here immunoSEQ multiplex PCR was the method, and the copy in TCRdb shows in-frame clones only, minus some. Of about 110,000 clones listed, about four fifths were seen once; the top ten hold about 9%. CDR3 length: 11 residues. From germline, CDR1 is MDHEN and CDR2 SYDVKM. V lost 7 bases to trimming and J lost 7 bases, with 10 bases between them. The sample here was peripheral blood, taken on day 0 of AZD1222 vaccination. This receptor was taken from an adult in good health. The chain carries TRBV28 and TRBJ1-1; TRBD1 is a possible D gene (6 bases). The CDR3 spells CASTWTDEAFF. As DNA, the CDR3 is TGTGCCAGCACCTGGACAGATGAAGCTTTCTTT.